Listed below are T cell receptor beta chains from one sample, sequenced in a study of beta chain features in type 1 diabetes. Data came from immunoSEQ multiplex PCR; TCRdb stores just in-frame clones and leaves some out. The data contain under 300,000 clones, 25% to 30% of them singletons. Material: central memory CD4+ T cells from blood. The origin of the receptors is a man aged 25-45 years in good health. CDR3s include the opening cysteine and the closing phenylalanine or tryptophan. The D gene is left open where the match is weak. For some rows the clone size is stated as once, few or many, or as a class when expanded; others skip it.

V gene	D gene	clone size	J gene	CDR3 protein	CDR3 DNA
TRBV10-3	TRBD1	NA	TRBJ2-5	CAISGPGTGRTQYF	TGTGCCATCAGTGGGCCCGGGACAGGGAGAACCCAGTACTTC
TRBV5-1	TRBD1	NA	TRBJ1-2	CASSSGTGSGYTF	TGCGCCAGCAGCTCAGGGACAGGGAGCGGCTACACCTTC
TRBV5-6	NA	NA	TRBJ1-2	CASSSGQGDGYTF	TGTGCCAGCAGCTCGGGGCAGGGTGATGGCTACACCTTC
TRBV29-1	TRBD2	many	TRBJ2-3	CSVEGTSGKTDTQYF	TGCAGCGTTGAAGGGACTAGCGGGAAGACAGATACGCAGTATTTT
TRBV2	NA	NA	TRBJ1-6	CASSDPGHPQGSSPLHF	TGTGCCAGCAGTGATCCGGGGCATCCCCAAGGTAGTTCACCCCTCCACTTT
TRBV6-5	NA	NA	TRBJ2-3	CASSYNQGGDTQYF	TGTGCCAGCAGTTACAACCAGGGTGGAGATACGCAGTATTTT
TRBV30	NA	few	TRBJ2-1	CAWRPLDNEQFF	TGTGCCTGGAGGCCCCTAGACAATGAGCAGTTCTTC
TRBV15	TRBD2	once	TRBJ2-1	CATSRVATSGYNEQFF	TGTGCCACCAGCAGAGTAGCAACTAGCGGGTACAATGAGCAGTTCTTC
TRBV11-2	NA	few	TRBJ1-2	CASSLGRAEGYTF	TGTGCCAGCAGCTTAGGCAGGGCGGAGGGCTACACCTTC
TRBV9	NA	NA	TRBJ2-7	CASSPRPNSNPYEQYF	TGTGCCAGCAGCCCCCGGCCGAATTCGAACCCCTACGAGCAGTACTTC
TRBV30	NA	few	TRBJ1-5	CAWSDQGSNQPQHF	TGTGCCTGGAGTGACCAGGGTAGCAATCAGCCCCAGCATTTT
TRBV18	NA	few	TRBJ1-1	CASSPPGSVTEAFF	TGTGCCAGCTCACCACCAGGGTCGGTCACTGAAGCTTTCTTT
TRBV6-1	TRBD2	NA	TRBJ2-3	CASSPGLSTDTQYF	TGTGCCAGCAGCCCGGGACTAAGTACAGATACGCAGTATTTT
TRBV18	NA	few	TRBJ2-7	CASSPGTGSYEQYF	TGTGCCAGCTCTCCCGGGACTGGCTCCTACGAGCAGTACTTC
TRBV9	NA	NA	TRBJ2-1	CASSGDYNEQFF	TGTGCCAGCAGCGGGGACTACAATGAGCAGTTCTTC
TRBV30	NA	NA	TRBJ1-5	CAWSVRINDPQHF	TGTGCCTGGAGTGTGAGGATTAACGATCCCCAGCATTTT
TRBV5-1	NA	NA	TRBJ2-5	CASSLTSRQETQYF	TGCGCCAGCAGCTTAACTTCCAGGCAAGAGACCCAGTACTTC
TRBV18	NA	few	TRBJ1-4	CASSPSPGTRNEKLFF	TGTGCCAGCTCACCGAGCCCCGGGACTAGAAATGAAAAACTGTTTTTT
TRBV25-1	NA	few	TRBJ1-2	CASRGRGQENGYTF	TGTGCCAGCAGGGGACGAGGTCAGGAGAATGGCTACACCTTC
TRBV6-5	TRBD1	NA	TRBJ2-1	CASSYGTGYNEQFF	TGTGCCAGCAGTTACGGGACAGGGTACAATGAGCAGTTCTTC
TRBV5-6	NA	NA	TRBJ1-6	CASSFWAAFNSPLHF	TGTGCCAGCAGCTTTTGGGCAGCATTTAATTCACCCCTCCACTTT
TRBV30	NA	many	TRBJ1-5	CAWSVDSNQPQHF	TGTGCCTGGAGTGTCGACAGTAATCAGCCCCAGCATTTT
TRBV7-8	TRBD1	NA	TRBJ1-6	CASSRDRENSPLHF	TGTGCCAGCAGCCGGGACAGGGAGAATTCACCCCTCCACTTT
TRBV5-6	NA	many	TRBJ1-1	CASTGHGWATEAFF	TGTGCCAGCACCGGGCACGGGTGGGCCACTGAAGCTTTCTTT
TRBV14	TRBD1	NA	TRBJ2-3	CASSQFGTGFPDTQYF	TGTGCCAGCAGCCAATTTGGGACAGGGTTCCCAGATACGCAGTATTTT
TRBV11-3	NA	many	TRBJ2-1	CASSFGLYNEQFF	TGTGCCAGCAGCTTCGGTCTCTACAATGAGCAGTTCTTC
TRBV11-2	NA	few	TRBJ2-2	CASSFLSNTGELFF	TGTGCCAGCAGCTTTCTCTCCAACACCGGGGAGCTGTTTTTT
TRBV6-5	TRBD2	few	TRBJ2-7	CASSYLAGGSYGEQYF	TGTGCCAGCAGTTACCTAGCGGGGGGGAGCTACGGAGAGCAGTACTTC
TRBV18	NA	NA	TRBJ1-1	CASSPQRGADPATEAFF	TGTGCCAGCTCACCACAAAGGGGGGCAGATCCGGCCACTGAAGCTTTCTTT
TRBV27	NA	NA	TRBJ2-7	CASSRAAGYEQYF	TGTGCCAGCAGTCGTGCGGCGGGGTACGAGCAGTACTTC
TRBV11-2	NA	NA	TRBJ2-2	CASSLDTSLRELFF	TGTGCCAGCAGCTTAGATACTTCCCTCCGGGAGCTGTTTTTT
TRBV27	NA	NA	TRBJ2-1	CASSLWGAPYNEQFF	TGTGCCAGCAGTTTATGGGGGGCTCCCTACAATGAGCAGTTCTTC
TRBV4-3	NA	few	TRBJ2-1	CASSQDFNNEQFF	TGCGCCAGCAGCCAAGATTTTAACAATGAGCAGTTCTTC
TRBV11-2	NA	few	TRBJ2-5	CASSLNADTDQETQYF	TGTGCCAGCAGCTTGAATGCGGACACAGACCAAGAGACCCAGTACTTC
TRBV10-3	TRBD2	many	TRBJ2-1	CAARQAGSYNEQFF	TGTGCCGCCCGTCAAGCGGGGAGTTACAATGAGCAGTTCTTC
TRBV30	NA	NA	TRBJ1-2	CAWSVLMGAGYYGYTF	TGTGCCTGGAGTGTACTTATGGGGGCAGGTTACTATGGCTACACCTTC
TRBV27	TRBD2	NA	TRBJ2-3	CASSSFGGGTDTQYF	TGTGCCAGCAGTTCCTTTGGGGGGGGCACAGATACGCAGTATTTT
TRBV1	NA	once	TRBJ2-7	CTSSPDLPVVEQYF	TGCACCAGCAGCCCAGACCTACCAGTTGTGGAGCAGTACTTC